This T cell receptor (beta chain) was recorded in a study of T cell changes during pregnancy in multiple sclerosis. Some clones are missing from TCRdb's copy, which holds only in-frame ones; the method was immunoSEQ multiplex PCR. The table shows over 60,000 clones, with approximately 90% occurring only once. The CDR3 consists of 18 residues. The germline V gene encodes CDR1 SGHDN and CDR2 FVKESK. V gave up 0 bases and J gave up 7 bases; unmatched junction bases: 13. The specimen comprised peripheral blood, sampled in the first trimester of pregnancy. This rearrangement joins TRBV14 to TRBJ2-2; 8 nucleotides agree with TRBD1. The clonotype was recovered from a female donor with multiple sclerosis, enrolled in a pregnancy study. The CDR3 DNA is TGTGCCAGCAGCCAAGAGGAAAATTGGACAGGGAGAAACGGGGAGCTGTTTTTT. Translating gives CASSQEENWTGRNGELFF.